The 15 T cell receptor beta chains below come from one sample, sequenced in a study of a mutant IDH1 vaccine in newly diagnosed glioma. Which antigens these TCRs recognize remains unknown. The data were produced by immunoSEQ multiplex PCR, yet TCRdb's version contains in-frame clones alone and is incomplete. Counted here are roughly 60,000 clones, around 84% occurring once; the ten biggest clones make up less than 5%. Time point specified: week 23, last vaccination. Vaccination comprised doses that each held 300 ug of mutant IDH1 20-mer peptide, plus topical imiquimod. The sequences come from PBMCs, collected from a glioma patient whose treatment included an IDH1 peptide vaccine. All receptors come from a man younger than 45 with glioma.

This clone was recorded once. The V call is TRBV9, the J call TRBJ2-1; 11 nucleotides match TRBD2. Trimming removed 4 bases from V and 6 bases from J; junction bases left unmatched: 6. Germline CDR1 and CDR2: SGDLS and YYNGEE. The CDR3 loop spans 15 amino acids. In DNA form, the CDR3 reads TGTGCCAGCAGCCTCGGACTAGCGGGTGGCAATGAGCAGTTCTTC. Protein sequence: CASSLGLAGGNEQFF.

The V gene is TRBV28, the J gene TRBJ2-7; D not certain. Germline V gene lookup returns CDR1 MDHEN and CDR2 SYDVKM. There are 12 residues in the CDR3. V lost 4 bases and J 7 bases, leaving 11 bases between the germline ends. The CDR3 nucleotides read TGTGCCAGCAGTTCGGGCGCTTGGGAGCAGTACTTC. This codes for CASSSGAWEQYF.

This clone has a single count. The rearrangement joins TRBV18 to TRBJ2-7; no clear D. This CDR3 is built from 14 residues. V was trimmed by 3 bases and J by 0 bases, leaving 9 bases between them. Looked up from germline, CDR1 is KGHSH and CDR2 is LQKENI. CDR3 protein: CASSPMSASYEQYF. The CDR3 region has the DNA TGTGCCAGCTCACCTATGTCAGCCTCCTACGAGCAGTACTTC. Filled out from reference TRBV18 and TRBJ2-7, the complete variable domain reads NAGVMQNPRHLVRRRGQEARLRCSPMKGHSHVYWYRQLPEEGLKFMVYLQKENIIDESGMPKERFSAEFPKEGPSILRIQQVVRGDSAAYFCASSPMSASYEQYFGPGTRLTVT.

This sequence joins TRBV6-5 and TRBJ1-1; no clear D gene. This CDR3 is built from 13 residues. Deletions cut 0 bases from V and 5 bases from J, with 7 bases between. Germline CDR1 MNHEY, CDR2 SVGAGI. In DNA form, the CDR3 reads TGTGCCAGCAGTTACTCGATGGAGACTGAAGCTTTCTTT. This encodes CASSYSMETEAFF.

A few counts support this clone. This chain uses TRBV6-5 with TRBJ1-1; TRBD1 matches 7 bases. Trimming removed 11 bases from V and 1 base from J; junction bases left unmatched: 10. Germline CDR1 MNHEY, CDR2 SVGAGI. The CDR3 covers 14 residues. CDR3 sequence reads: CAARDRHPNTEAFF. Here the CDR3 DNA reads TGTGCCGCCCGGGACAGACATCCGAACACTGAAGCTTTCTTT.

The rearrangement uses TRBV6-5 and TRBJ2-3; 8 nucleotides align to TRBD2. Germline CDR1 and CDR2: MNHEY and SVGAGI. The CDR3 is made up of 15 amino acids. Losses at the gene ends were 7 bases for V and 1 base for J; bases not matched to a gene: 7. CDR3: CASTPTGGGTDTQYF. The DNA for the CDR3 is TGTGCCAGCACTCCCACCGGGGGGGGCACAGATACGCAGTATTTT.

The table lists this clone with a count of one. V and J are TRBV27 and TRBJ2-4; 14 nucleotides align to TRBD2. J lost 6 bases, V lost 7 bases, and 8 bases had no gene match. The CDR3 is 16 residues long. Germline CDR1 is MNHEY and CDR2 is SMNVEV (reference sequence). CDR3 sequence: CASKTSGGAGVNIQYF. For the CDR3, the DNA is TGTGCCAGCAAGACTAGCGGGGGGGCCGGGGTAAACATTCAGTACTTC.

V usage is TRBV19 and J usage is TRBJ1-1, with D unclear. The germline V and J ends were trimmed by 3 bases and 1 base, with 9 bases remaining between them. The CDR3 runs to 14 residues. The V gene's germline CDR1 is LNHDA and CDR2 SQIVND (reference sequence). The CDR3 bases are TGTGCCAGTAGTATCACAAGTGGGAACACTGAAGCTTTCTTT. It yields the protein CASSITSGNTEAFF. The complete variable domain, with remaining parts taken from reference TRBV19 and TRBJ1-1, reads DGGITQSPKYLFRKEGQNVTLSCEQNLNHDAMYWYRQDPGQGLRLIYYSQIVNDFQKGDIAEGYSVSREKKESFPLTVTSAQKNPTAFYLCASSITSGNTEAFFGQGTRLTVV.

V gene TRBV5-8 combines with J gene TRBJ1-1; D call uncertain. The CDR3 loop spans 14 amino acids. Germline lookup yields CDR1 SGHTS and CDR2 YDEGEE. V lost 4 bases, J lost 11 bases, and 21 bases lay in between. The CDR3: CASSPLGVRLGAFF. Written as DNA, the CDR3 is TGTGCCAGCAGCCCTCTAGGTGTCAGGCTAGGGGCTTTCTTT.

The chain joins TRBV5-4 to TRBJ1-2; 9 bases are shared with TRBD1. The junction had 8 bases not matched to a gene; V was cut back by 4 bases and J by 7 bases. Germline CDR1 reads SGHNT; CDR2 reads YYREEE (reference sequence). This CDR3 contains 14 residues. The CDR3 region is CASSPRGQGSGYTF. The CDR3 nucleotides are TGTGCCAGCAGCCCCCGGGGACAGGGAAGTGGCTACACCTTC. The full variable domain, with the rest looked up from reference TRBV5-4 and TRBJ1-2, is ETGVTQSPTHLIKTRGQQVTLRCSSQSGHNTVSWYQQALGQGPQFIFQYYREEENGRGNFPPRFSGLQFPNYSSELNVNALELDDSALYLCASSPRGQGSGYTFGSGTRLTVV.

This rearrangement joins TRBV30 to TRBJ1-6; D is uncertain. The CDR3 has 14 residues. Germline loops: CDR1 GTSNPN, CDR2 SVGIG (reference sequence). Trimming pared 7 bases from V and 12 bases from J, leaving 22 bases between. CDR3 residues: CAFSRTLGNGPLHF. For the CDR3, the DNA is TGTGCCTTTTCTCGTACTCTGGGGAATGGACCCCTCCACTTT.

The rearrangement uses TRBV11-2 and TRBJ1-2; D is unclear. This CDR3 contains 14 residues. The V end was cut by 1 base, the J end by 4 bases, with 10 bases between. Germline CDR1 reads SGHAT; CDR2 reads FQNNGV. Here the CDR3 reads CASSLAPAGYGYTF. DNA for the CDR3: TGTGCCAGCAGCTTAGCTCCCGCGGGCTATGGCTACACCTTC.

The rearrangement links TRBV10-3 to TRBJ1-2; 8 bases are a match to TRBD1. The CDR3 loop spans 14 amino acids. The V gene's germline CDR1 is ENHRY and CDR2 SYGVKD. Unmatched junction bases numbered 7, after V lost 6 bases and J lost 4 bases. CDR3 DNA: TGTGCCATCAGGAATTGGACAGGGTTCTATGGCTACACCTTC. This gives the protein CAIRNWTGFYGYTF.

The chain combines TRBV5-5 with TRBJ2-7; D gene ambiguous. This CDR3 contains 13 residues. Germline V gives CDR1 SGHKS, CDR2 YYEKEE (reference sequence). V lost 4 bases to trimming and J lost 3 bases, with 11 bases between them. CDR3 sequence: CASSLQDLYEQYF. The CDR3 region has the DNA TGTGCCAGCAGCCTCCAGGATCTCTACGAGCAGTACTTC.

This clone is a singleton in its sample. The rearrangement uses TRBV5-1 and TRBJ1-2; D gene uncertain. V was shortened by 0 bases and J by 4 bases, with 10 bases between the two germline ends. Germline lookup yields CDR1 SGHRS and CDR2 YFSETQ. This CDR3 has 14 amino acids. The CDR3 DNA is TGCGCCAGCAGCTTGGACCAGTTTGGCTATGGCTACACCTTC. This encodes CASSLDQFGYGYTF.